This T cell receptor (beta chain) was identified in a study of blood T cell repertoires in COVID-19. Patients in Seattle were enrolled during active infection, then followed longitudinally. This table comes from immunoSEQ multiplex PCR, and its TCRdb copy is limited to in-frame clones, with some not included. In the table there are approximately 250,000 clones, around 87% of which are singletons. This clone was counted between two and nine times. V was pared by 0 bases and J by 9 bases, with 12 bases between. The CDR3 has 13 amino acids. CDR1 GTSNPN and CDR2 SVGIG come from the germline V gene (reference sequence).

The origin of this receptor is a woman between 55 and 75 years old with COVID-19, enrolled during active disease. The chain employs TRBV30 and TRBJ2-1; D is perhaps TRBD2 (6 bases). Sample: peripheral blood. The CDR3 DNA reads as TGTGCCTGGAGTGTAGCGGCGGGGAGTGAGCAGTTCTTC. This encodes CAWSVAAGSEQFF.